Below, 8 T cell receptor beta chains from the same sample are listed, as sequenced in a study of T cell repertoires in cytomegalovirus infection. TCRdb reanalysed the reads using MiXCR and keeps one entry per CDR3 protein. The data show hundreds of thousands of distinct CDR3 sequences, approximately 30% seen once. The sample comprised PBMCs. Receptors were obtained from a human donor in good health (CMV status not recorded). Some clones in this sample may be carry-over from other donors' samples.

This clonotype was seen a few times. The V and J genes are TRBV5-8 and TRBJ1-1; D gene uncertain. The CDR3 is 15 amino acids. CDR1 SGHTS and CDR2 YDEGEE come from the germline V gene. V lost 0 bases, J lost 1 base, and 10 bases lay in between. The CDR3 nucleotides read TGTGCCAGCAGCTTGGCCCAGGTAAAGAACACTGAAGCTTTCTTT. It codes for CASSLAQVKNTEAFF.

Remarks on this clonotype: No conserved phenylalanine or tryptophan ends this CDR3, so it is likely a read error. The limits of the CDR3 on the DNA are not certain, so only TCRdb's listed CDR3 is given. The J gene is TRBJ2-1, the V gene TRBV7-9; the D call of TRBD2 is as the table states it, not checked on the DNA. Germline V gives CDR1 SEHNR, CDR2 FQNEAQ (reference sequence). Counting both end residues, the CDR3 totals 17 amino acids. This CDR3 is CASSSAKRSGGDHEPFC.

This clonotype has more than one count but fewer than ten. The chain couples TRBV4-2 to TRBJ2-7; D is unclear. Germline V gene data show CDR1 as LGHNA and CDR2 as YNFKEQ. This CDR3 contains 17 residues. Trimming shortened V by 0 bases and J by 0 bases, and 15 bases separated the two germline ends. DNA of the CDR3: TGTGCCAGCAGCCAAGAGGTTGGCCGCTTGAGCTCCTACGAGCAGTACTTC. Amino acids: CASSQEVGRLSSYEQYF.

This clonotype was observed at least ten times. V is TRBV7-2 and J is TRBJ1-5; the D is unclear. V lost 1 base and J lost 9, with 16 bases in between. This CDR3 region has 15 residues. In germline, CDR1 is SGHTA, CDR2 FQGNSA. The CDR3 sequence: CASSLDTRGRGPQHF. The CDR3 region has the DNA TGTGCCAGCAGCTTAGATACGCGCGGCCGGGGGCCCCAGCATTTT.

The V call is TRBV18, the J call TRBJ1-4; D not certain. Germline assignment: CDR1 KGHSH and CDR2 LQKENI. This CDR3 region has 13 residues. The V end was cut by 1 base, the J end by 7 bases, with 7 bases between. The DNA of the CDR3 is TGTGCCAGCTCACCACAGGGTTTTGAAAAACTGTTTTTT. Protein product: CASSPQGFEKLFF.

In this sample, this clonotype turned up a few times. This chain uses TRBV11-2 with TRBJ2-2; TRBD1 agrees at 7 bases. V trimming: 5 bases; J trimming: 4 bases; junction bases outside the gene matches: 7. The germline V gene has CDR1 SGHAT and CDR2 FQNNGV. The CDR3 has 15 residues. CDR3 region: CASSETGSATGELFF. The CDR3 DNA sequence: TGTGCCAGCAGCGAGACAGGGTCTGCCACCGGGGAGCTGTTTTTT.

The CDR3 sequence is CASRPAGTGTYGYTF. The CDR3 nucleotides read TGTGCCAGCAGACCGGCCGGGACAGGGACCTATGGCTACACCTTC. The chain recombines TRBV12-3 or TRBV12-4 with TRBJ1-2; 9 bases match TRBD1. CDR3 length: 15 residues. The J segment lost 4 bases and the V segment lost 6 bases, leaving 9 bases of the junction unmatched.

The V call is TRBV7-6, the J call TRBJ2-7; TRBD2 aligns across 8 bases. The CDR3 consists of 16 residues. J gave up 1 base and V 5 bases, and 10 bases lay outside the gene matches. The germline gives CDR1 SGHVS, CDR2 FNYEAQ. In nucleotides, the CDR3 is TGTGCCAGCAGCCTAAGCCCCGGGACTAGGTCCTACGAGCAGTACTTC. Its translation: CASSLSPGTRSYEQYF.